This entry lists 24 T cell receptor beta chains sequenced from one sample in a study of T-cell reconstitution after alpha-beta-depleted transplantation in children. A TCRbeta library incorporating unique molecular identifiers was prepared. MiXCR, applied by TCRdb to the PCR reads, yields one record per CDR3 protein. The sample lists approximately 650,000 distinct CDR3 sequences; about an eighth were seen once. Sequenced material: PBMCs, taken before TCRalphabeta/CD19-depleted stem cell transplant. All receptors come from a girl aged 2 to 10 with congenital amegakaryocytic thrombocytopenia, due to receive a stem cell transplant.

The table lists this clonotype with many counts. The chain joins TRBV6-1 to TRBJ2-3, with D perhaps TRBD1 or TRBD2 (7 bases each). V lost 4 bases to trimming and J lost 5 bases, with 19 bases between them. Per the germline V gene, CDR1 is MNHNS and CDR2 is SASEGT. The CDR3 is 16 residues long. The CDR3 spells CASSVRAGGVGDTQYF. CDR3 coding DNA: TGTGCCAGCAGTGTTCGAGCAGGGGGGGTAGGAGATACGCAGTATTTT.

The table lists this clonotype with many counts. The V gene is TRBV20-1, the J gene TRBJ2-1; D remains ambiguous. Germline lookup yields CDR1 DFQATT and CDR2 SNEGSKA (reference sequence). V lost 0 bases to trimming and J lost 5 bases, with 17 bases between them. There are 16 residues in the CDR3. CDR3 bases: TGCAGTGCTAGAGATCCTCCAGCAGGTGTGAACAATGAGCAGTTCTTC. Its translation is CSARDPPAGVNNEQFF.

The table lists this clonotype with many counts. V gene TRBV6-2 or TRBV6-3 combines with J gene TRBJ2-3; D is undetermined. Deletions cut 7 bases from V and 9 bases from J, with 17 bases between. The CDR3 contains 13 residues. Germline V lookup: CDR1 MNHEY, CDR2 SVGEGT. CDR3 region: CASTPVSVGTQYF. The CDR3 nucleotides read TGTGCCAGCACCCCAGTTTCTGTAGGAACGCAGTATTTT.

The sample holds many counts of this clonotype. The chain combines TRBV25-1 with TRBJ1-4; D call uncertain. There are 15 residues in the CDR3. Germline CDR1 MGHDK, CDR2 SYGVNS. V shed 5 bases and J shed 6 bases, with 16 bases lying between them. Written as DNA, the CDR3 is TGTGCCAGCAGTCACCCGACCTTCATCGATGAAAAACTGTTTTTT. Encoded protein: CASSHPTFIDEKLFF.

This clonotype was observed many times. The CDR3 DNA is TGTGCCAGCAGCCTTTCCACAGGGTGGTCCTACGAGCAGTACTTC. Its protein product is CASSLSTGWSYEQYF. V is TRBV7-2 and J is TRBJ2-7; D perhaps matches TRBD1 (6 bases). Trimming cost V 5 bases and J 1 base, with 15 bases left between them. Germline CDR1 is SGHTA and CDR2 is FQGNSA. The CDR3 covers 15 residues.

The chain uses TRBV30 and TRBJ1-1; tentative D call: TRBD1 (6 bases). The CDR3 runs 12 residues. Trimming left V 5 bases short and J 4 bases short, with 11 bases between. Germline V gene sequence: CDR1 GTSNPN, CDR2 SVGIG (reference sequence). CDR3 residues: CAWAQGGTEAFF. The CDR3 bases are TGTGCCTGGGCACAGGGAGGCACTGAAGCTTTCTTT.

This clonotype has ten or more counts. This chain joins TRBV12-3 or TRBV12-4 and TRBJ2-1; possibly TRBD2 for D (5 bases). This CDR3 spans 13 amino acids. Trimming took off 3 bases at V and 6 bases at J, with 9 bases between the two ends. For the CDR3, the DNA is TGTGCCAGCAGTTTCGCACGGGGCAATGAGCAGTTCTTC. It encodes CASSFARGNEQFF.

This clonotype occurred many times. The rearrangement joins TRBV7-3 to TRBJ2-3; D remains ambiguous. V was shortened by 5 bases and J by 10 bases, with 22 bases between the two germline ends. CDR1 SGHTA and CDR2 FQGTGA come from the germline V gene. The CDR3 totals 15 residues. The CDR3 region is CASSVSPPLLAAQYF. The DNA for the CDR3 is TGTGCCAGCAGCGTTAGCCCCCCGTTGTTGGCGGCGCAGTATTTT.

The rearrangement uses TRBV7-9 and TRBJ2-5; no clear D gene. V dropped 5 bases and J dropped 2 bases, with 9 bases sitting between them. The CDR3 length is 13 residues. The germline V gene has CDR1 SEHNR and CDR2 FQNEAQ (reference sequence). The CDR3 sequence is CASSAENQETQYF. The CDR3 bases are TGTGCCAGCAGCGCGGAGAATCAAGAGACCCAGTACTTC.

This clonotype was picked up a small number of times. The chain couples TRBV7-2 to TRBJ2-5; D is possibly TRBD2 (5 bases). Trimming stripped 4 bases from V and 4 bases from J, with 16 bases between. In germline, CDR1 is SGHTA, CDR2 FQGNSA. CDR3 length: 15 residues. CDR3 coding DNA: TGTGCCAGCAGCTCCCCGGTTGCGGGTAGAGAGACCCAGTACTTC. Its protein is CASSSPVAGRETQYF.

The CDR3 sequence: CASSEYETSGDNEQFF. The CDR3 region has the DNA TGTGCCAGCAGTGAATACGAGACTAGCGGGGACAATGAGCAGTTCTTC. The J gene is TRBJ2-1, the V gene TRBV25-1, with TRBD2 matching 11 bases. The CDR3 length is 16 residues. The germline CDR1 and CDR2 sequences are MGHDK and SYGVNS. The ends lost 0 bases at V and 5 bases at J; junction bases unmatched: 3.

This clonotype showed up just a few times. The genes are TRBV2 and TRBJ2-7; 7 bases line up with TRBD1. The CDR3 is made up of 13 amino acids. The germline CDR1 and CDR2 sequences are SNHLY and FYNNEI. The ends lost 6 bases at V and 2 bases at J; junction bases unmatched: 4. The CDR3 reads CASSGDSAYEQYF. The CDR3 nucleotides read TGTGCCAGCAGCGGGGACAGTGCCTACGAGCAGTACTTC. Supplemented by reference TRBV2 and TRBJ2-7, the full variable domain reads EPEVTQTPSHQVTQMGQEVILRCVPISNHLYFYWYRQILGQKVEFLVSFYNNEISEKSEIFDDQFSVERPDGSNFTLKIRSTKLEDSAMYFCASSGDSAYEQYFGPGTRLTVT.

Ten or more counts support this clonotype. This chain uses TRBV4-1 with TRBJ1-5; D uncertain. This CDR3 contains 15 residues. V lost 3 bases and J 0 bases, leaving 9 bases between the germline ends. Germline CDR1 MGHRA, CDR2 YSYEKL. In DNA form, the CDR3 reads TGCGCCAGCAGCCAGGACGGGGTTAGCAATCAGCCCCAGCATTTT. Translated: CASSQDGVSNQPQHF.

This clonotype was counted ten times or more. This chain links TRBV12-3 or TRBV12-4 with TRBJ2-1; D might be TRBD1 (6 bases). The CDR3 has 14 residues. Trimming pared 1 base from V and 5 bases from J, leaving 9 bases between. The CDR3 is CASSLGDTDNEQFF. CDR3 DNA: TGTGCCAGCAGTTTAGGGGACACCGACAATGAGCAGTTCTTC.

The chain joins TRBV6-1 to TRBJ2-5; TRBD2 agrees at 7 bases. Germline V gives CDR1 MNHNS, CDR2 SASEGT. The CDR3 runs to 15 residues. The ends lost 6 bases at V and 2 bases at J; junction bases unmatched: 9. In DNA form, the CDR3 reads TGTGCCAGCAGCCCCCTGGGGGGGTTTCAAGAGACCCAGTACTTC. Translation gives CASSPLGGFQETQYF.

Only a few counts were recorded for this clonotype. J is TRBJ2-6 and V is TRBV5-1; 10 positions agree with TRBD2. Germline loops: CDR1 SGHRS, CDR2 YFSETQ. The CDR3 spans 18 residues. V lost 0 bases to trimming and J lost 4 bases; unmatched junction nucleotides: 7. As DNA, the CDR3 is TGCGCCAGCAGCTTGGCGGCTAGCGGGAGTTCAGGGGCCAACGTCCTGACTTTC. It codes for CASSLAASGSSGANVLTF.

This clonotype appeared many times. The chain joins TRBV12-3 or TRBV12-4 to TRBJ2-5; 10 nucleotides align to TRBD2. This CDR3 comprises 15 residues. The J segment lost 7 bases and the V segment lost 5 bases, leaving 10 bases of the junction unmatched. This CDR3 reads CASSGTSASVGTQYF. The CDR3 region has the DNA TGTGCCAGCAGTGGGACTAGCGCTTCAGTGGGGACCCAGTACTTC.

The gene calls are TRBV4-1 and TRBJ2-7; 7 positions match TRBD2. V gave up 0 bases and J gave up 5 bases; unmatched junction bases: 13. Germline-derived CDR1 and CDR2 are MGHRA and YSYEKL. The CDR3 runs to 17 residues. The CDR3 nucleotides read TGCGCCAGCAGCCAAGAAAGACTCGCGGGAGTAATCAACGAGCAGTACTTC. This encodes CASSQERLAGVINEQYF.

CDR3 loop: CASSLELGRAPLETQYF. CDR3 sequence (DNA): TGCGCCAGCAGCTTGGAATTGGGGAGGGCCCCACTAGAGACCCAGTACTTC. The chain combines TRBV5-1 with TRBJ2-5; 7 bases are shared with TRBD2. The ends lost 0 bases at V and 4 bases at J; junction bases unmatched: 12. Germline V gene lookup returns CDR1 SGHRS and CDR2 YFSETQ. The CDR3 sequence is 17 residues long.

Only a few counts were recorded for this clonotype. The chain combines TRBV5-1 with TRBJ2-3, with D possibly being TRBD2 (6 bases). Germline V CDR1 and CDR2: SGHRS, YFSETQ. Trimming shortened V by 4 bases and J by 3 bases, and 15 bases separated the two germline ends. This CDR3 has 15 residues. The CDR3 DNA sequence: TGCGCCAGCAGCCCCGATGGGGGGAAGACAGATACGCAGTATTTT. Translated: CASSPDGGKTDTQYF. Using reference TRBV5-1 and TRBJ2-3 for the parts outside the CDR3, the full variable domain is KAGVTQTPRYLIKTRGQQVTLSCSPISGHRSVSWYQQTPGQGLQFLFEYFSETQRNKGNFPGRFSGRQFSNSRSEMNVSTLELGDSALYLCASSPDGGKTDTQYFGPGTRLTVL.

The table lists this clonotype with many counts. The rearrangement joins TRBV20-1 to TRBJ2-4; tentative D call: TRBD2 (6 bases). CDR1 DFQATT and CDR2 SNEGSKA come from the germline V gene (reference sequence). CDR3 size: 15 residues. V was trimmed by 3 bases and J by 3 bases, leaving 15 bases between them. CDR3 loop: CSARRRDMVKNIQYF. DNA of the CDR3: TGCAGTGCTAGGCGGAGGGATATGGTCAAAAACATTCAGTACTTC.

The V gene is TRBV20-1, the J gene TRBJ2-6, with D uncertain. V lost 5 bases to trimming and J lost 1 base, with 6 bases between them. Per the germline V gene, CDR1 is DFQATT and CDR2 is SNEGSKA (reference sequence). The CDR3 extends over 13 amino acids. The CDR3 spells CSALFSGANVLTF. The CDR3 region has the DNA TGCAGTGCTCTTTTTTCTGGGGCCAACGTCCTGACTTTC.

This clonotype appeared many times. The chain uses TRBV16 and TRBJ2-7; unclear D gene. V was shortened by 3 bases and J by 11 bases, with 14 bases between the two germline ends. The CDR3 extends over 12 amino acids. Germline assignment: CDR1 KGHSY and CDR2 FQNENV. The CDR3 DNA reads TGTGCCAGCAGCCACGAACTCTCGCCGAAGTACTTC. This codes for CASSHELSPKYF.

This clonotype was seen a handful of times. The chain has TRBV5-1 and TRBJ2-7, with 8 bases fitting TRBD1. The CDR3 runs to 14 residues. Looked up from germline, CDR1 is SGHRS and CDR2 is YFSETQ. With V trimmed by 3 bases and J by 2 bases, 4 bases remained unmatched. The CDR3 region has the DNA TGCGCCAGCAGCTACACAGGGGGGACCTACGAGCAGTACTTC. Protein: CASSYTGGTYEQYF.